Listed below are T cell receptor beta chains from one sample, sequenced in a study of cytomegalovirus exposure and HLA in healthy donors. The data were produced by immunoSEQ multiplex PCR, yet TCRdb's version contains in-frame clones alone and is incomplete. The sample shows roughly 36,000 clones, about 67% of them seen only once. Sample: PBMCs. These receptors all come from a man aged 30 to 39 in good health and CMV-seronegative. The CDR3 runs from the conserved cysteine through the conserved F or W. A D gene is named only where the DNA matches it firmly. Size tells how often a clone was seen (once, few, many) or the class of an expanded clone, and some rows leave it out.

v_call	j_call	clone_size	d_call	cdr3_nt	cdr3_aa
TRBV5-5	TRBJ1-6	few	TRBD1	TGTGCCAGCAGCTTGTCGGGGACAGAAAATTCACCCCTCCACTTT	CASSLSGTENSPLHF
TRBV19	TRBJ1-2	.	.	TGTGCCAGTAGTAGCATAGCAGGGGACGGCTACACCTTC	CASSSIAGDGYTF
TRBV29-1	TRBJ2-3	.	TRBD2	TGCAGCGTCCCTGAGGCCGGACTAGCGGGGGGTAACCCCACAGATACGCAGTATTTT	CSVPEAGLAGGNPTDTQYF
TRBV18	TRBJ1-5	.	.	TGTGCCAGCTCACCTTCAGGGCAGTCGGGCAATCAGCCCCAGCATTTT	CASSPSGQSGNQPQHF
TRBV6-5	TRBJ1-2	once	.	TGTGCCAGCAGTTGGAGGGTAAGGTCGAGTGGCTACACCTTC	CASSWRVRSSGYTF
TRBV11-2	TRBJ2-5	.	.	TGTGCCAGCAGCCCTGCCCCTGGTCTGCGAAGCGAGACCCAGTACTTC	CASSPAPGLRSETQYF
TRBV4-2	TRBJ2-7	.	.	TGTGCCAGCAGCCAGGGAGCAGGGGACGCAACCTACGAGCAGTACTTC	CASSQGAGDATYEQYF
TRBV10-1	TRBJ1-5	.	TRBD1	TGCGCCAGCAGTGAGTCCGGGCGGACAGGGGTAAGTGGGTATAGCAATCAGCCCCAGCATTTT	CASSESGRTGVSGYSNQPQHF
TRBV5-4	TRBJ1-1	once	.	TGTGCCAGCAGCGTAGAAGGGGATGTGGGCACTGAAGCTTTCTTT	CASSVEGDVGTEAFF
TRBV6-1	TRBJ1-5	.	.	TGTGCCAGCAGTGGAGACAGGAGCAATCAGCCCCAGCATTTT	CASSGDRSNQPQHF
TRBV7-2	TRBJ2-3	once	.	TGTGCCAGCAGCTTATCTTTGAGTGTATATACGCAGTATTTT	CASSLSLSVYTQYF
TRBV18	TRBJ2-3	.	TRBD2	TGTGCCAGCTCACCCCTAGCGGGGCTGAGCACAGATACGCAGTATTTT	CASSPLAGLSTDTQYF
TRBV4-1	TRBJ2-7	.	TRBD1	TGCGCCAGCAGCCAGGACAGGGGGCGGTCCTACGAGCAGTACTTC	CASSQDRGRSYEQYF
TRBV5-8	TRBJ2-3	.	TRBD2	TGTGCCAGCAGCTTACCCGGGACTACCACGGCATTGAGCACAGATACGCAGTATTTT	CASSLPGTTTALSTDTQYF
TRBV6-6	TRBJ1-2	.	.	TGTGCCAGCAGCCCGACAGGAGAGTATGGCTACACCTTC	CASSPTGEYGYTF
TRBV5-4	TRBJ1-5	few	.	TGTGCCAGCAGCTTCACACAGCCCCAGCATTTT	CASSFTQPQHF
TRBV5-6	TRBJ1-6	few	TRBD1	TGTGCCAGCAGCTTGATAGGACAGGGGTCACCCCTCCACTTT	CASSLIGQGSPLHF
TRBV9	TRBJ2-3	.	TRBD2	TGTGCCAGCAGCGTAGGTTGGGGAGGGCCAGATACGCAGTATTTT	CASSVGWGGPDTQYF
TRBV27	TRBJ1-1	.	TRBD1	TGTGCCAGCGGGGGGACAGGGCTGAAGAACACTGAAGCTTTCTTT	CASGGTGLKNTEAFF
TRBV11-2	TRBJ2-1	.	TRBD1	TGTGCCAGCAGCTTCGGGACAGACAATGAGCAGTTCTTC	CASSFGTDNEQFF
TRBV9	TRBJ2-7	few	.	TGTGCCAGCAGCCCGGCGGGTGTAGGTTACGAGCAGTACTTC	CASSPAGVGYEQYF
TRBV5-1	TRBJ1-1	.	TRBD1	TGCGCCAGCAGGTCGACAGGGATGAGCACTGAAGCTTTCTTT	CASRSTGMSTEAFF
TRBV11-1	TRBJ2-1	.	.	TGTGCCAGCAGCTTTTTTGAGCGGTACAATGAGCAGTTCTTC	CASSFFERYNEQFF
TRBV5-1	TRBJ1-3	.	.	TGCGCCAGCAGCTTGGTTGGCACCTCTGGAAACACCATATATTTT	CASSLVGTSGNTIYF
TRBV28	TRBJ2-5	once	.	TGTGCCAGCAGTTTACCCAGGGGCCGGGAGACCCAGTACTTC	CASSLPRGRETQYF
TRBV29-1	TRBJ2-7	.	TRBD1	TGCAGCGTTTGGGACCCCAGGGGGCCCGAGCAGTACTTC	CSVWDPRGPEQYF
TRBV5-1	TRBJ1-1	.	TRBD1	TGCGCCAGCAGCACTCAAATTACAAGCCGGGACAGGGGGACTGAAGCTTTCTTT	CASSTQITSRDRGTEAFF
TRBV6-5	TRBJ2-7	.	.	TGTGCCAGCACGTACTCAGGACAGACCGCCCCCTACGAGCAGTACTTC	CASTYSGQTAPYEQYF
TRBV6-1	TRBJ2-7	.	.	TGTGCCAGCAGTGAAGCCCTTCAGGGATTTACAGGACGTTTGGAGCAGTACTTC	CASSEALQGFTGRLEQYF
TRBV28	TRBJ1-4	.	TRBD1	TGTGCCAGCTGGGACGGCGGACAGGGTTATGAAAAACTGTTTTTT	CASWDGGQGYEKLFF
TRBV19	TRBJ2-5	.	TRBD2	TGTGCCAGTAGGACACTAGCGGAAGAGACCCAGTACTTC	CASRTLAEETQYF
TRBV30	TRBJ2-7	.	TRBD1	TGTGCCTGGAGTAGAGGACAGGGATTGGGGCTCTCTTACGAGCAGTACTTC	CAWSRGQGLGLSYEQYF
TRBV27	TRBJ1-2	.	.	TGTGCCAGCAGTTTATCAGTCGGTAACTATGGCTACACCTTC	CASSLSVGNYGYTF
TRBV2	TRBJ2-4	.	TRBD1	TGTGCCAGCAGGGAAGACAGGGGATCGGGGAACATTCAGTACTTC	CASREDRGSGNIQYF
TRBV9	TRBJ1-5	medium-sized	.	TGTGCCAGCAGCGAAAGGGGAGGGCAGCCCCAGCATTTT	CASSERGGQPQHF
TRBV4-1	TRBJ2-3	many	TRBD2	TGCGCCAGCAGTCAGGGACTAGCGGGGGGGCTCCTGACAGATACGCAGTATTTT	CASSQGLAGGLLTDTQYF
TRBV4-2	TRBJ2-1	once	TRBD2	TGTGCCAGCAGCCAAAGGGGTAGCGGGGGTAACAATGAGCAGTTCTTC	CASSQRGSGGNNEQFF
TRBV6-5	TRBJ1-6	.	.	TGTGCCAGCACTTTCACCCGGGGATCGTCACCCCTCCACTTT	CASTFTRGSSPLHF
TRBV7-9	TRBJ1-2	.	.	TGTGCCAGCAGCTTAGGGGCAGGCTATGGCTACACCTTC	CASSLGAGYGYTF
TRBV27	TRBJ2-5	.	TRBD2	TGTGCCAGCAGGAGTACATCGAGCGGGGGGGCGGGAGAGACCCAGTACTTC	CASRSTSSGGAGETQYF
TRBV7-7	TRBJ2-5	.	TRBD2	TGTGCCAGCAGCTTAGACGGGGGGGCCTTTGAGACCCAGTACTTC	CASSLDGGAFETQYF
TRBV10-1	TRBJ2-7	.	.	TGCGCCAGCAGTGAGTACAGATCCTACGAGCAGTACTTC	CASSEYRSYEQYF
TRBV2	TRBJ2-1	.	.	TGTGCCAGCAGAATAACGGGAGAGGCTGGGAATGAGCAGTTCTTC	CASRITGEAGNEQFF
TRBV15	TRBJ2-7	.	TRBD1	TGTGCCACCAGCACCAACGACAGGGACGAGCAGTACTTC	CATSTNDRDEQYF
TRBV2	TRBJ1-5	once	.	TGTGCCAGCAGCTCACCTACCGGAGGTAGCAATCAGCCCCAGCATTTT	CASSSPTGGSNQPQHF